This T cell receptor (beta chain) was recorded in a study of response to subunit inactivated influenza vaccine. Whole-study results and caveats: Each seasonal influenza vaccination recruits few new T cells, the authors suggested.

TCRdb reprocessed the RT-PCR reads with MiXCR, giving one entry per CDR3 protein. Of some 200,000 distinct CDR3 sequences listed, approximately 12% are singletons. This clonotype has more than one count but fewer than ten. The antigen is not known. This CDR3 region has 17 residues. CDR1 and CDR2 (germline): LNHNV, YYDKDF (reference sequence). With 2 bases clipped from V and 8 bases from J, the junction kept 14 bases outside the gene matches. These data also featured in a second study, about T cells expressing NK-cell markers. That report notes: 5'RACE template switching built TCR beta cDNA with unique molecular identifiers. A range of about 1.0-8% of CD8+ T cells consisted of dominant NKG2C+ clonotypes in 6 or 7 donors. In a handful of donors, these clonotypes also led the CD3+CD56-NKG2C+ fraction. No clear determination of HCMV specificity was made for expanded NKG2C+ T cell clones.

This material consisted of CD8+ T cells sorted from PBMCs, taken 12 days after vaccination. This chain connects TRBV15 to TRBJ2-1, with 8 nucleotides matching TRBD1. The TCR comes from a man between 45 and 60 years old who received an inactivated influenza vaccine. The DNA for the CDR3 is TGTGCCACCAGCAGAAAACCAGGGACAGGTGAGGGTCATGAGCAGTTCTTC. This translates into CATSRKPGTGEGHEQFF.